The 5 T cell receptor beta chains reported below all come from one sample, sequenced in a study of shared clonotypes between healthy human individuals. Clones were sequenced by immunoSEQ multiplex PCR, and TCRdb holds only the in-frame ones, with some missing. Here the sample spans hundreds of thousands of clones, more than 75% being singletons. The specimen sequenced was PBMCs. These receptors all stem from a woman aged 40 to 50 in good health. Some clones in this sample may be carry-over from other donors' samples.

This clone has just one count. At one end the junction does not follow the germline gene, possibly because of a read error. The chain carries TRBV7-7 and TRBJ2-5; perhaps TRBD1 as D (6 bases). The CDR3 has 15 amino acids. The V gene's germline CDR1 is SSHAT and CDR2 FNYEAQ (reference sequence). Here the CDR3 reads CASSSTGIEGETQYF. Written as DNA, the CDR3 is TGTGCTAGCAGCTCCACAGGGATTGAAGGAGAGACCCAGTACTTC.

The V call is TRBV27, the J call TRBJ2-3; D not resolved. The ends were cut back, 6 bases at V and 2 bases at J, with 6 bases in the middle. The CDR3 extends over 12 amino acids. Per germline, CDR1 MNHEY and CDR2 SMNVEV (reference sequence). CDR3 nucleotide sequence: TGTGCCAGCAGAACAAACACAGATACGCAGTATTTT. This gives the protein CASRTNTDTQYF.

The V call is TRBV2, the J call TRBJ2-1; tentative D call: TRBD2 (6 bases). V lost 6 bases and J 0 bases, leaving 12 bases between the germline ends. The V gene's germline CDR1 is SNHLY and CDR2 FYNNEI. This CDR3 contains 15 residues. CDR3 bases: TGTGCCAGCAGACAACTAGCTAGCTCCTACAATGAGCAGTTCTTC. It yields the protein CASRQLASSYNEQFF.

The V gene is TRBV28, the J gene TRBJ2-3; D is unclear. V was clipped by 1 base and J by 8 bases, with 16 bases between them. The CDR3 extends over 15 amino acids. Germline lookup yields CDR1 MDHEN and CDR2 SYDVKM. The CDR3 region is CASSLSHPTLGTQYF. CDR3 DNA: TGTGCCAGCAGTTTATCCCACCCTACGCTGGGTACGCAGTATTTT. The full variable domain, with the rest looked up from reference TRBV28 and TRBJ2-3, is DVKVTQSSRYLVKRTGEKVFLECVQDMDHENMFWYRQDPGLGLRLIYFSYDVKMKEKGDIPEGYSVSREKKERFSLILESASTNQTSMYLCASSLSHPTLGTQYFGPGTRLTVL.

The V gene is TRBV11-2, the J gene TRBJ2-5; TRBD1 might be the D (6 bases). V was trimmed by 1 base and J by 1 base, leaving 7 bases between them. Germline-derived CDR1 and CDR2 are SGHAT and FQNNGV. The CDR3 totals 14 residues. The CDR3 reads CASSLAGAQETQYF. DNA of the CDR3: TGTGCCAGCAGCTTAGCAGGGGCCCAAGAGACCCAGTACTTC.